This T cell receptor beta chain came from a study of blood T cell repertoires in COVID-19. Profiling relied on immunoSEQ multiplex PCR, and the TCRdb table lists in-frame clones only, not all of them. The sample shows 200,000 to 250,000 clones, about 87% of them seen only once. Germline CDR1 and CDR2: MDHEN and SYDVKM. The CDR3 length is 13 residues. J lost 0 bases, V lost 9 bases, and 4 bases had no gene match. The receptor's source is a man between 60 and 75 years old who had recovered from COVID-19. The source material was peripheral blood. The chain combines TRBV28 with TRBJ2-7; 8 positions match TRBD2. The CDR3 loop reads CASERGGSYEQYF. CDR3 DNA: TGTGCCAGTGAACGGGGGGGCTCCTACGAGCAGTACTTC.